This T cell receptor beta chain emerged from a study of early T cells in non-severe SARS-CoV-2 infection. Overall study context: Sequencing input comprised bulk RNA from unsorted whole blood; chain pairing was not available.

Study-wide findings and caveats: In VDJdb matching, anti-spike CD8 responses were favored while private and CD4 specificities went missing.

In the library, individual cDNA molecules carried attached unique molecular identifiers. TCRdb recomputed calls from the 5' RACE reads with MiXCR, one row per CDR3 protein. The table has approximately 50,000 distinct CDR3 sequences, more than 9.5% seen once; the top ten hold over 10%. The ends were cut back, 3 bases at V and 4 bases at J, with 13 bases in the middle. Germline-derived CDR1 and CDR2 are LNHNV and YYDKDF (reference sequence). This CDR3 has 16 residues. Details on this clonotype: What it recognizes is unknown. This may be a read error: a much more frequent sequence differs by one nucleotide.

This clonotype was sampled from an adult who was a healthcare worker with PCR-confirmed SARS-CoV-2 infection or an uninfected control (not recorded which). Input material: whole blood. The chain combines TRBV15 with TRBJ2-6, with D tentatively TRBD1 (5 bases). In nucleotides, the CDR3 is TGTGCCACCAGCAGTGGAAACAGGCCCGGGGCCAACGTCCTGACTTTC. This sequence encodes CATSSGNRPGANVLTF.